A single T cell receptor beta chain is shown here with its context. No cognate antigen has been identified for it. These data are taken from a study of cytomegalovirus exposure and HLA in healthy donors (dated by TCRdb to 2017 to 2019). Study-wide context: An earlier analysis of 587 of the donors reported more than 250 Gb of sequence data and around 110 million unique TCR beta sequences from approximately 180 million T cells. An early release covering roughly 600 HLA-typed donors comprised about 290 gigabases of sequencing data and approximately 85 million unique TCR sequences. Among the approximately 430 genotyped donors, around 81% belonged to the genetic ancestry cluster associated with self-reported Caucasian donors. The study aimed to test whether signatures of past pathogen exposure could be identified by cataloging public T cell receptors. The T cell repertoires of around 670 subjects were profiled by immunosequencing and related to cytomegalovirus serostatus. A separate validation cohort of roughly 120 different subjects was used in addition to the roughly 670-subject first cohort. High-throughput TCR immunosequencing, statistical association of individual TCRs with disease status, and machine learning were combined to predict cytomegalovirus infection status. To study patterns of TCR occurrence, a later analysis re-analyzed previously published TCR beta repertoires from 666 donors and added high-resolution HLA genotyping. In the later analysis, no new phenotypic data were used to find candidate immune exposures; instead, reliance was placed on TCR beta sequences and their occurrence across donors. To decide whether each TCR beta V gene segment behaved as functional or pseudogenic, an earlier analysis of some 540 of the donors relied on high-throughput TCR beta sequencing. Donor age, sex, ethnicity and CMV serostatus were compiled alongside the repertoire data. In a later genetic analysis, genome-wide SNP genotypes for about 55% of the roughly 670 donors were used, and that subset was treated as a discovery cohort. Every repertoire in the discovery cohort had been generated on one and the same sequencing platform. Both class I and class II loci were covered by HLA typing, at four-digit resolution. The number of donors typed differed by locus, with 629-630 for A, B, C, DRB1 and DQB1, 522 for DQA1, approximately 580 for DPA1, and around 450 for DPB1. Four or five DR-DQ haplotypes were treated as single units for association and clustering because of strong linkage in the cohort. Among some 400 genotyped donors of the cohort, an average of roughly 240,000 unique TCR beta nucleotide sequences were sequenced per donor, roughly a sixth of them non-productive.

In total, 630 or so healthy bone marrow donors made up the cohort. At the time of sampling, every cohort member was nominally healthy, though immune exposures that went unrecorded were likely present. The donor tested CMV seronegative, placing the donor among the roughly 400 seronegative members of the cohort. Every donor gave a peripheral blood sample, and the peripheral blood mononuclear cells from that sample were used for TCR beta sequencing. Genomic DNA was extracted from the blood cell samples with the Qiagen DNeasy Blood Extraction Kit. Library prep was done by the immunoSEQ multiplex PCR assay. For the multiplex PCR, a mixture combining 60 forward primers for TCR Vbeta segments and 13 reverse primers for TCR Jbeta segments was used. The CDR3 region of rearranged TCR beta genes was amplified from genomic DNA by a multiplex PCR assay. The amplified TCR beta libraries were sequenced on the Illumina HiSeq System as 87-base-pair reads. The authors' pipeline ran thus. A later analysis counted 65 million to 90 million unique TCR beta chains across the 550 to 750 repertoires, and some 11 million of these chains were shared by at least two donors. Raw reads were error-corrected and collapsed into unique sequences by a nearest-neighbor algorithm in which closely related sequences were merged to remove PCR and sequencing errors. Alignment of CDR3 sequences to IMGT reference sequences was used to assign V, D and J gene segments. For a sequence to be retained, at least a six-nucleotide match to both a V gene segment and a J gene segment was required. Rearrangements were called productive when the CDR3 lacked stop codons and stayed in frame with V and J; all others were non-productive. CDR3 was defined according to IMGT convention as the region running from the second conserved V-encoded cysteine to the conserved J-encoded phenylalanine. Sequences without an unambiguous match to a single V gene segment were excluded from the earlier analysis of several hundred of the donors. An earlier analysis of 550 to 650 of the donors classified V segments as functional when productive rearrangements were above 56.7% and as segregating when the standard deviation between donors was above 5%. A statistical classification framework was built for diagnosing cytomegalovirus status from the catalog of TCR beta chain sequences. In a later analysis, V and J genes were assigned by comparing TCR nucleotide sequences against IMGT/GENE-DB human TR gene sequences. A later analysis assigned CDR3 sequences and most-parsimonious VDJ recombination scenarios with the TCRdist pipeline. In a later analysis, each TCR beta chain was defined by its CDR3 amino acid sequence together with its V-gene family, and reads lacking a unique V-gene family were excluded. In a later analysis, 450 to 600 highly shared, low-generation-probability nucleotide sequences were removed to address suspected cross-contamination and a sequencing artifact. For each public chain, a later analysis derived a clonal expansion index from normalized ranks of inferred template counts within each repertoire. In a later analysis, generation probabilities were computed with a VDJ recombination model fitted to out-of-frame rearrangements, and the resulting probabilities were checked against IGoR. In a later analysis, hypergeometric tests were used to score TCR-TCR, TCR-HLA and TCR-CMV co-occurrence, with a repertoire-size bias correction applied to TCR pairs. To estimate false discovery rates, a later analysis permuted the HLA or CMV assignments 20 times. In a later analysis, co-occurring TCRs were grouped with DBSCAN, and TCRdist sequence similarity was added when clustering was performed within HLA-allele-positive subsets. For co-occurrence clustering, repertoires with fewer than 30,000 or more than 120,000 public chains were excluded, along with four or five repertoires with anomalous nucleotide sharing. TCRdb holds this immuneACCESS table with in-frame rearrangements only. Some clones are missing; in checked studies, unresolved V genes explain under half, and the rest has no known cause. That table furnishes V, J and clone size, whereas the DNA furnished D and trimming. The sample's table lists a count of about 160,000 clones. The top ten clonotypes cover over 1% of the sample.

Findings and caveats that apply to the study as a whole: An earlier analysis of approximately 540 of the donors showed that most TCR beta V segments appeared in productive rearrangements either about 90% or about 30% of the time, which broadly matched IMGT annotations. When HLA alleles, especially DR and DQ, strongly co-occurred, TCR associations were difficult to assign to individual alleles. HLA typing was unavailable for some donors at each locus, so association tests used only the typed subset. A cluster of highly shared sequence variants was judged likely to be a technical artifact of the sequencing pipeline. An association between a missense DCLRE1C variant and V-gene and J-gene trimming of TCR beta chains was found in a later genetic analysis and replicated in an independent cohort. In a later analysis, TCR association rates were found to vary across HLA loci, with the most associated TCRs seen for DRB1 alleles and the fewest for HLA-C alleles. Linkage disequilibrium might explain the correlated functional status among segregating V segments, but an unknown experimental factor could not be excluded. For the cohort, immune exposure information was limited to CMV serostatus. Most TCR sequences were observed very rarely across donors, whereas some public TCRs were present in many individuals. Because counts were too low, roughly 18 rarely observed V segments, including chromosome 9 orphons, were left out of the earlier analysis of 500 to 650 of the donors. At a false discovery rate of 0.05, a later analysis linked 16,951 TCR beta sequences to specific HLA alleles. According to a later analysis, parvovirus B19, influenza, CMV and Epstein-Barr virus appeared linked to several top co-occurrence clusters. In this cohort, only TCR beta chains were sequenced, and detectable features were limited by the absence of alpha or paired-chain data. A later analysis found that HLA-associated TCR beta chains were more clonally expanded and had lower generation probabilities than equally common non-associated chains. According to a later genetic analysis, donors in an Asian-associated ancestry cluster had fewer N-insertions in productive TCRs than the approximately 670-donor mean. A further reported finding was that TCR beta sequences accurately predicted the HLA-A and HLA-B alleles for most subjects in the first cohort. The presence/absence analyses assumed that sequencing depth was roughly uniform across donors, and that assumption may not be true. Cytomegalovirus status was reported to be diagnosed by the classifier with high specificity and sensitivity in both the original and validation cohorts. The authors suggested that the approach could potentially be extended to other disease states and immunological phenotypes. The study gave a list of under 200 TCR beta chains associated with cytomegalovirus. Three of the identified cytomegalovirus-associated TCR beta chains were confirmed in vitro to be specific for cytomegalovirus antigens. Some IMGT-functional V segments, including TRBV6-2 and TRBV6-3, could not be distinguished by the 87-base-pair reads and were therefore excluded. According to a later analysis, most CMV-associated TCR beta chains appeared to be HLA-restricted, and the HLA associations seemed to be driven largely by CMV exposure.

The junction carries 9 bases between V and J, which are trimmed by 5 bases and 2 bases respectively. CDR1 and CDR2 are drawn from the germline V gene: SGHTA, FQGTGA. The CDR3 goes from the cysteine to the phenylalanine over 13 residues. Only the CDR3 part of the read is kept: 39 bases, read in frame from the first base. This clonotype was obtained from a woman aged 60-70 years in good health and CMV-seronegative. The sequenced material came from PBMCs. This sequence uses TRBV7-3 and TRBJ1-1; the D segment could be TRBD1, given 6 matching bases. The CDR3 reads CASSKGVNTEAFF. The bases are TGTGCCAGCAGCAAGGGGGTTAACACTGAAGCTTTCTTT. Supplemented by the reference TRBV7-3 and TRBJ1-1 proteins around the CDR3, the complete variable domain is GAGVSQTPSNKVTEKGKYVELRCDPISGHTALYWYRQSLGQGPEFLIYFQGTGAADDSGLPNDRFFAVRPEGSVSTLKIQRTERGDSAVYLCASSKGVNTEAFFGQGTRLTVV.